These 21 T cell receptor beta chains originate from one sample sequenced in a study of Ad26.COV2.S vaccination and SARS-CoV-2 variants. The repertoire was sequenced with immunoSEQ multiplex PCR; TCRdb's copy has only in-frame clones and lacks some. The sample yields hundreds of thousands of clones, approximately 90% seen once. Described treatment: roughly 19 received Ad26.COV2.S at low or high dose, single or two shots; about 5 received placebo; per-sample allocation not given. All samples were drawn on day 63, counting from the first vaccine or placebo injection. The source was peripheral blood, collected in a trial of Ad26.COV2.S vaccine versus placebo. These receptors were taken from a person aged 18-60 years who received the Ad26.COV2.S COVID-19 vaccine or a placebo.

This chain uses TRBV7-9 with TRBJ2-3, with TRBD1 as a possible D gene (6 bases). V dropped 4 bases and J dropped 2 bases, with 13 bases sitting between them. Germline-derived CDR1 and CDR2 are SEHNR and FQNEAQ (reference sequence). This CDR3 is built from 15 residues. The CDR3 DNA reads TGTGCCAGCAGCTCAGGACAGTCTTCCACAGATACGCAGTATTTT. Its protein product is CASSSGQSSTDTQYF.

The CDR3 here is CASSQDILAGPSSYNEQFF. The CDR3 DNA follows: TGCGCCAGCAGCCAAGATATTCTAGCGGGCCCAAGCTCCTACAATGAGCAGTTCTTC. The gene calls are TRBV4-1 and TRBJ2-1; TRBD2 aligns across 8 bases. This CDR3 comprises 19 residues. The germline CDR1 and CDR2 sequences are MGHRA and YSYEKL. The V gene end was trimmed by 0 bases and the J gene end by 0 bases; junction bases not matched to a gene: 10.

The CDR3 loop is CASSSADRVTEAFF. The DNA of the CDR3 is TGTGCCAGCAGCTCCGCCGACAGGGTAACTGAAGCTTTCTTT. V and J are TRBV7-2 and TRBJ1-1; 7 bases are a match to TRBD1. The CDR3 sequence is 14 residues long. CDR1 is SGHTA, CDR2 FQGNSA, per germline. V dropped 4 bases and J dropped 5; count of bases not matched to a gene: 7.

CDR3 region: CASRQTGENYEQYF. The CDR3 DNA reads TGTGCCAGCAGACAGACAGGCGAGAACTACGAGCAGTACTTC. The chain recombines TRBV27 with TRBJ2-7; a weak D match, TRBD1 (6 bases). Germline V gene sequence: CDR1 MNHEY, CDR2 SMNVEV (reference sequence). This CDR3 region has 14 residues. V was shortened by 6 bases and J by 3 bases, with 15 bases between the two germline ends.

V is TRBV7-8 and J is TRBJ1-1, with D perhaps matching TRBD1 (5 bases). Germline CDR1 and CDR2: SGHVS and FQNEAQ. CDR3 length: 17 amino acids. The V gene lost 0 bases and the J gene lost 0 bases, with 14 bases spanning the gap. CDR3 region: CASSLALFGGMNTEAFF. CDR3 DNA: TGTGCCAGCAGCTTAGCCTTGTTCGGGGGGATGAACACTGAAGCTTTCTTT.

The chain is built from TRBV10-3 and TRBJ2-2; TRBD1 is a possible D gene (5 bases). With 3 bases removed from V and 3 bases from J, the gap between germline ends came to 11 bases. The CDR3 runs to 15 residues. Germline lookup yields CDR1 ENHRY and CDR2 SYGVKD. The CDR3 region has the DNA TGTGCCATCAGTGAACAGGCACCCTACACCGGGGAGCTGTTTTTT. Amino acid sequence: CAISEQAPYTGELFF.

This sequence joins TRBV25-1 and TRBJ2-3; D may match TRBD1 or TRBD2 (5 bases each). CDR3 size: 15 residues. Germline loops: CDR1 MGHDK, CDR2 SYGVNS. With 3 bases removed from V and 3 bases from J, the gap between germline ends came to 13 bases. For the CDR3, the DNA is TGTGCCAGCAGTGATTACGGCTGGGGGACAGATACGCAGTATTTT. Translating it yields CASSDYGWGTDTQYF.

CDR3 sequence: CASSQDIGRADSPLHF. CDR3 in DNA: TGTGCCAGCAGCCAAGATATAGGGAGGGCGGATTCACCCCTCCACTTT. J is TRBJ1-6 and V is TRBV4-2, with D unclear. Germline CDR1 and CDR2: LGHNA and YNFKEQ. There are 16 residues in the CDR3. V was trimmed by 0 bases and J by 8 bases, leaving 14 bases between them.

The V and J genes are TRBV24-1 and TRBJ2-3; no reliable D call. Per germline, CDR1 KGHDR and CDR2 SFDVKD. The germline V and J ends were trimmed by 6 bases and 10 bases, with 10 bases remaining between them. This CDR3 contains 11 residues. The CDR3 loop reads CATSSGVAQYF. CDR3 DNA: TGTGCCACCAGTTCAGGAGTGGCGCAGTATTTT.

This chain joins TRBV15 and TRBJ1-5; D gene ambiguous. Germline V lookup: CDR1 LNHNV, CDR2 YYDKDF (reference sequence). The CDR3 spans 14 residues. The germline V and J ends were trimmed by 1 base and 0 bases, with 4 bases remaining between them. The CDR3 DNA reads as TGTGCCACCAGCAGAGCCCTTAGCAATCAGCCCCAGCATTTT. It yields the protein CATSRALSNQPQHF.

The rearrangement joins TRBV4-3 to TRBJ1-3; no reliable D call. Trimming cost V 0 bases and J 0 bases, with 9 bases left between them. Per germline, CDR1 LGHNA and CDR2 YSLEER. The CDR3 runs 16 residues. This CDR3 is CASSQDHGHSGNTIYF. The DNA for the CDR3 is TGCGCCAGCAGCCAAGATCACGGTCACTCTGGAAACACCATATATTTT.

The CDR3 nucleotides are TGTGCCAGCAGTTTAATGTTGCAAGAGACCCAGTACTTC. The encoded protein is CASSLMLQETQYF. The rearrangement joins TRBV12-3 or TRBV12-4 to TRBJ2-5; D not resolved. Trimming left V 2 bases short and J 2 bases short, with 6 bases between. The CDR3 has 13 residues.

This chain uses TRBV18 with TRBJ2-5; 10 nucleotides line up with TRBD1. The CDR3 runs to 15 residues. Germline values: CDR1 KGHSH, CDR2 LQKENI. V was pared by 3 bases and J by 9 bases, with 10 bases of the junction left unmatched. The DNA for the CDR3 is TGTGCCAGCTCACCCCGACAGGGGGCTCCCGCGCCCCAGTACTTC. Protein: CASSPRQGAPAPQYF. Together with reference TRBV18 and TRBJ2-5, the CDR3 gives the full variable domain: NAGVMQNPRHLVRRRGQEARLRCSPMKGHSHVYWYRQLPEEGLKFMVYLQKENIIDESGMPKERFSAEFPKEGPSILRIQQVVRGDSAAYFCASSPRQGAPAPQYFGPGTRLLVL.

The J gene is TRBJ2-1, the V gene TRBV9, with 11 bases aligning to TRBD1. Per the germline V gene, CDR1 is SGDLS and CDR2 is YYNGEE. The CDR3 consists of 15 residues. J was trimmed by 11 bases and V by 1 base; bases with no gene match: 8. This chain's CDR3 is CASSVLGTGGVKQFF. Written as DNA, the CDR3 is TGTGCCAGCAGCGTATTGGGGACAGGGGGAGTTAAGCAGTTCTTC.

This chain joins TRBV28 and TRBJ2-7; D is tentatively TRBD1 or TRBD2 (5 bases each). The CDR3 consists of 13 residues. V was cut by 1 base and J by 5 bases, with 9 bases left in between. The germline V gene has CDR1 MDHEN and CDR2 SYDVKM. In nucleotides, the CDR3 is TGTGCCAGCAGTTTATCAGGGAGCCACGAGCAGTACTTC. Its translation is CASSLSGSHEQYF.

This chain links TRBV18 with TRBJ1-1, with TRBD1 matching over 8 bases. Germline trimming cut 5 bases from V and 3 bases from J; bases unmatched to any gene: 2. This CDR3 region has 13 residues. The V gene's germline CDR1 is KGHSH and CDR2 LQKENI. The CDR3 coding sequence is TGTGCCAGCTCAGCGGACAGGGACACTGAAGCTTTCTTT. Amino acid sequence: CASSADRDTEAFF.

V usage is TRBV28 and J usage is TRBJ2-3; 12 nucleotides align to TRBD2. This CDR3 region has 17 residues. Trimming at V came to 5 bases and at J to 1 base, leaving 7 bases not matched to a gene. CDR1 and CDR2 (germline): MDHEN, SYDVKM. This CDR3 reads CASSPRLAGDRTDTQYF. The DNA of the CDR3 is TGTGCCAGCAGTCCCCGACTAGCGGGAGACCGCACAGATACGCAGTATTTT.

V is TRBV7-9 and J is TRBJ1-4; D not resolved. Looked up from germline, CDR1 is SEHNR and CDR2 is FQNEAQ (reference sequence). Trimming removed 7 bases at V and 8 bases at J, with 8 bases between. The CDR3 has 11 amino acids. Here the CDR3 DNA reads TGTGCCAGCACCCTGGGAGAAAAACTGTTTTTT. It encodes CASTLGEKLFF.

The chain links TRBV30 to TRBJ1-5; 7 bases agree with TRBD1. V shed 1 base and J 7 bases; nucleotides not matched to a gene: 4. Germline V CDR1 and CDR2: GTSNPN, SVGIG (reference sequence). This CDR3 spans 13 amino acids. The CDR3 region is CAWSAGQTQPQHF. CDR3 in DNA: TGTGCCTGGAGTGCGGGACAGACCCAGCCCCAGCATTTT.

In nucleotides, the CDR3 is TGTGCCAGCAGTTACTCCGGGACTAACTACGAGCAGTACTTC. Protein sequence: CASSYSGTNYEQYF. The chain employs TRBV27 and TRBJ2-7, with TRBD2 matching over 7 bases. This CDR3 is built from 14 residues. V shed 4 bases, J shed 3 bases, and the junction held 6 bases outside the gene matches. CDR1 and CDR2 from the germline V gene are MNHEY and SMNVEV (reference sequence).

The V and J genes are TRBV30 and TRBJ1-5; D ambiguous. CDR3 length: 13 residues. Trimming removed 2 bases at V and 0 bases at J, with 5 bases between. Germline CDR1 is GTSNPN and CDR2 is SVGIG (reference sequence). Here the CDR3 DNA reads TGTGCCTGGAGTAAAAATAGCAATCAGCCCCAGCATTTT. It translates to CAWSKNSNQPQHF.